These 30 T cell receptor beta chains originate from one sample sequenced in a study of T cell repertoires in cytomegalovirus infection. TCRdb reprocessed the reads via MiXCR and lists one record per CDR3 protein. The repertoire includes approximately 630,000 distinct CDR3 sequences, less than 25% of them detected once, and less than 10% sits in the top ten. The sample was CD8+ T cells from PBMCs. The receptor source for this set is a human donor in good health (CMV status not recorded). Some clones in this sample may be carry-over from other donors' samples.

This clonotype was recorded a few times. This chain uses TRBV20-1 with TRBJ1-1; TRBD1 matches 7 bases. The CDR3 runs 14 residues. Unmatched junction bases numbered 13, after V lost 5 bases and J lost 7 bases. Germline CDR1 DFQATT, CDR2 SNEGSKA (reference sequence). The CDR3, as DNA: TGCAGTGCTCTTAACAGGGGCCAATCTTATGAAGCTTTCTTT. The encoded protein is CSALNRGQSYEAFF.

This chain connects TRBV14 to TRBJ1-1; unclear D gene. The CDR3 loop spans 13 amino acids. Germline loops: CDR1 SGHDN, CDR2 FVKESK. V gave up 4 bases and J gave up 5 bases, with 11 bases separating them. For the CDR3, the DNA is TGTGCCAGCAGCCTCCTACGAACGACTGAAGCTTTCTTT. This codes for CASSLLRTTEAFF.

The sample holds many counts of this clonotype. The chain recombines TRBV6-5 with TRBJ2-1; D is unresolved. Per germline, CDR1 MNHEY and CDR2 SVGAGI. The CDR3 is made up of 15 amino acids. The V end lost 6 bases, the J end lost 2 bases, and 14 bases lay between the germline ends. The CDR3, as DNA: TGTGCCAGCAGCCGAGGTATCGTAACCTACAATGAGCAGTTCTTC. Its protein is CASSRGIVTYNEQFF.

The sample holds many counts of this clonotype. The rearrangement links TRBV7-3 to TRBJ2-3, with 11 bases matching TRBD2. V lost 3 bases to trimming and J lost 5 bases; unmatched junction nucleotides: 4. The germline gives CDR1 SGHTA, CDR2 FQGTGA. The CDR3 consists of 15 residues. Written as DNA, the CDR3 is TGTGCCAGCAGCTTTAGCGGGGGGGCCCGAGATACGCAGTATTTT. Its translation is CASSFSGGARDTQYF.

The chain links TRBV15 to TRBJ2-2, with a possible D match to TRBD1 (5 bases). V lost 0 bases and J 7 bases, leaving 9 bases between the germline ends. From germline, CDR1 is LNHNV and CDR2 YYDKDF (reference sequence). The CDR3 extends over 14 amino acids. CDR3: CATSRDGADGELFF. In DNA form, the CDR3 reads TGTGCCACCAGCAGAGATGGGGCAGACGGGGAGCTGTTTTTT.

Regarding this clonotype: Compared with germline, one end of the junction differs, possibly owing to a read error. The rearrangement links TRBV10-3 to TRBJ2-7; TRBD1 agrees at 7 bases. In germline, CDR1 is ENHRY, CDR2 SYGVKD. This CDR3 is built from 13 residues. CDR3 region: CAIRDRTSYELYF. DNA for the CDR3: TGTGCCATCAGGGACAGGACGTCCTACGAGCTGTACTTC.

This clonotype was counted a single time. A much larger clone lies one base from this, so it may be a read error. V usage is TRBV7-2 and J usage is TRBJ1-1, with a possible D match to TRBD1 (6 bases). This CDR3 spans 15 amino acids. Germline V gene sequence: CDR1 SGHTA, CDR2 FQGNSA. The V end lost 5 bases, the J end lost 5 bases, and 18 bases lay between the germline ends. The CDR3 DNA is TGTGCCAGCAGCGACGGGTGGGGGCGCAGTACTGAAGCTTTCTTT. Translation: CASSDGWGRSTEAFF.

This clonotype was seen once. The chain couples TRBV19 to TRBJ2-1, with D possibly being TRBD2 (5 bases). From germline, CDR1 is LNHDA and CDR2 SQIVND (reference sequence). The germline V and J ends were trimmed by 10 bases and 2 bases, with 18 bases remaining between them. CDR3 size: 15 residues. DNA of the CDR3: TGTGCCACATGGGGAGAGGGAAGCGCCTACAATGAGCAGTTCTTC. Translating it yields CATWGEGSAYNEQFF. The variable domain in full, with the rest retrieved from reference TRBV19 and TRBJ2-1, is DGGITQSPKYLFRKEGQNVTLSCEQNLNHDAMYWYRQDPGQGLRLIYYSQIVNDFQKGDIAEGYSVSREKKESFPLTVTSAQKNPTAFYLCATWGEGSAYNEQFFGPGTRLTVL.

J is TRBJ1-2 and V is TRBV27; 9 bases align to TRBD1. CDR1 and CDR2 from the germline V gene are MNHEY and SMNVEV (reference sequence). This CDR3 comprises 15 residues. V shed 4 bases, J shed 3 bases, and the junction held 6 bases outside the gene matches. CDR3 in amino acids: CASSSGQGRYYGYTF. For the CDR3, the DNA is TGTGCCAGCAGTTCCGGACAGGGGCGGTACTATGGCTACACCTTC.

This chain links TRBV29-1 with TRBJ1-2, with a tentative D call TRBD1 (5 bases). Germline CDR1 is SQVTM and CDR2 is ANQGSEA. The CDR3 totals 12 residues. The V and J ends lost 2 bases and 4 bases respectively, with 8 bases between them. The DNA for the CDR3 is TGCAGCGTTGAAAAGGGGTCCTATGGCTACACCTTC. Amino acid sequence: CSVEKGSYGYTF.

This clonotype was seen many times. This chain links TRBV20-1 with TRBJ1-1; possible D gene TRBD1, 6 bases. Trimming stripped 0 bases from V and 0 bases from J, with 14 bases between. Germline V gives CDR1 DFQATT, CDR2 SNEGSKA (reference sequence). The CDR3 loop spans 16 amino acids. CDR3 sequence (DNA): TGCAGTGCTAGAGACCACTTAGGGGGTATGAACACTGAAGCTTTCTTT. Translating gives CSARDHLGGMNTEAFF.

For this clonotype: One end of the junction varies from germline; a read error may be responsible. The J gene is TRBJ2-7, the V gene TRBV7-4, with 7 nucleotides matching TRBD1. The CDR3 loop spans 15 amino acids. Per germline, CDR1 SGHVT and CDR2 SQSDAQ. The DNA for the CDR3 is TGTGTCAGCAGTGTTACAGGGGATCAAGGCTACGAGCAGTACTTC. Its protein product is CVSSVTGDQGYEQYF. Using reference TRBV7-4 and TRBJ2-7 for the parts outside the CDR3, the full variable domain is GAGVSQSPRYKVAKRGRDVALRCDSISGHVTLYWYRQTLGQGSEVLTYSQSDAQRDKSGRPSGRFSAERPERSVSTLKIQRTEQGDSAVYLCVSSVTGDQGYEQYFGPGTRLTVT.

The rearrangement joins TRBV3-1 to TRBJ2-3; D may be TRBD2 (6 bases). Trimming cost V 5 bases and J 4 bases, with 10 bases left between them. Germline CDR1 LGHDT, CDR2 YNNKEL (reference sequence). The CDR3 consists of 13 residues. CDR3 amino acids: CASSGGIPDTQYF. The CDR3 coding sequence is TGTGCCAGCAGCGGGGGGATACCAGATACGCAGTATTTT.

This chain joins TRBV20-1 and TRBJ2-7, with D hard to call. Trimming shortened V by 1 base and J by 1 base, and 11 bases separated the two germline ends. CDR3 size: 14 residues. CDR1 DFQATT and CDR2 SNEGSKA come from the germline V gene (reference sequence). The CDR3 DNA reads as TGCAGTGCTAGAGTCCCCGGTCAGTCCTACGAGCAGTACGTC. Protein: CSARVPGQSYEQYV.

Many counts were recorded for this clonotype. The rearrangement uses TRBV6-5 and TRBJ1-2; 8 nucleotides line up with TRBD1. This CDR3 is built from 16 residues. V trimming: 5 bases; J trimming: 4 bases; junction bases outside the gene matches: 12. Germline V gives CDR1 MNHEY, CDR2 SVGAGI. In DNA, the CDR3 is TGTGCCAGCAGTCCTACGAAAGACAGGGGCGCCTATGGCTACACCTTC. Its translation is CASSPTKDRGAYGYTF.

This clonotype was seen at least ten times. The chain is built from TRBV7-2 and TRBJ2-7, with D possibly TRBD1 on 5 matching bases. The V end lost 4 bases, the J end lost 6 bases, and 13 bases lay between the germline ends. Germline V gene lookup returns CDR1 SGHTA and CDR2 FQGNSA. This CDR3 spans 13 amino acids. The CDR3 bases are TGTGCCAGCAGCTCCCGACAGTCCCGCGAGCAGTACTTC. This gives the protein CASSSRQSREQYF. Based on the CDR3 plus reference TRBV7-2 and TRBJ2-7, the full variable domain is GAGVSQSPSNKVTEKGKDVELRCDPISGHTALYWYRQSLGQGLEFLIYFQGNSAPDKSGLPSDRFSAERTGGSVSTLTIQRTQQEDSAVYLCASSSRQSREQYFGPGTRLTVT.

This clonotype was recorded a few times. V usage is TRBV25-1 and J usage is TRBJ2-3, with 9 positions matching TRBD1. V shed 6 bases and J 2 bases; nucleotides not matched to a gene: 6. Germline V gene lookup returns CDR1 MGHDK and CDR2 SYGVNS. This CDR3 region has 15 residues. The CDR3 coding sequence is TGTGCCAGCAGCCTGGACAGGGGTTACACAGATACGCAGTATTTT. Protein product: CASSLDRGYTDTQYF. Combining the CDR3 with reference TRBV25-1 and TRBJ2-3 gives the whole variable domain EADIYQTPRYLVIGTGKKITLECSQTMGHDKMYWYQQDPGMELHLIHYSYGVNSTEKGDLSSESTVSRIRTEHFPLTLESARPSHTSQYLCASSLDRGYTDTQYFGPGTRLTVL.

This clonotype has just a few counts. This rearrangement joins TRBV27 to TRBJ2-4, with D possibly matching TRBD1 (6 bases). This CDR3 comprises 14 residues. Germline lookup yields CDR1 MNHEY and CDR2 SMNVEV (reference sequence). V was shortened by 4 bases and J by 8 bases, with 15 bases between the two germline ends. The CDR3 DNA follows: TGTGCCAGCAGTTCGGGGACACCAGGGGACATTCAGTACTTC. Its translation: CASSSGTPGDIQYF.

This clonotype was detected ten times or more. V is TRBV6-5 and J is TRBJ1-1; D possibly corresponds to TRBD1 (5 bases). This CDR3 is built from 13 residues. Germline CDR1 reads MNHEY; CDR2 reads SVGAGI. Trimming shortened V by 0 bases and J by 4 bases, and 6 bases separated the two germline ends. CDR3: CASSYSGTTEAFF. The CDR3 nucleotides are TGTGCCAGCAGTTACTCCGGGACCACTGAAGCTTTCTTT.

This clonotype was observed at least ten times. The chain combines TRBV12-3 or TRBV12-4 with TRBJ2-1; D tentatively fits TRBD1 or TRBD2 (6 bases each). V lost 7 bases and J 2 bases, leaving 21 bases between the germline ends. This CDR3 has 17 amino acids. CDR3 protein: CASTSPFEGGPYNEQFF. In DNA, the CDR3 is TGTGCCAGCACTTCCCCTTTTGAGGGGGGTCCCTACAATGAGCAGTTCTTC.

The chain joins TRBV12-3 or TRBV12-4 to TRBJ2-2; D gene uncertain. V was cut by 7 bases and J by 4 bases, with 19 bases left in between. The CDR3 has 16 residues. The CDR3 loop reads CASIPDLSIGTGELFF. The CDR3 coding sequence is TGTGCCAGCATTCCGGACCTTAGCATTGGCACCGGGGAGCTGTTTTTT.

The chain uses TRBV6-5 and TRBJ2-5; 11 bases align to TRBD2. V shed 6 bases and J 4 bases; nucleotides not matched to a gene: 4. The CDR3 has 14 residues. The V gene's germline CDR1 is MNHEY and CDR2 SVGAGI. CDR3: CASRASGGRETQYF. In DNA, the CDR3 is TGTGCCAGCAGGGCTAGCGGGGGGCGAGAGACCCAGTACTTC.

To note about this clonotype: One junction end does not reproduce the germline sequence, and a read error may be involved. This chain connects TRBV7-6 to TRBJ2-2, with D maybe TRBD1 (5 bases). Germline V CDR1 and CDR2: SGHVS, FNYEAQ. The CDR3 covers 13 residues. CDR3 amino acids: CVSSSTGAGELFF. The CDR3 coding sequence is TGTGTCAGCAGCTCAACAGGTGCTGGGGAGCTGTTTTTT.

This clonotype was seen ten or more times. This chain joins TRBV28 and TRBJ1-2; no firm D call. The germline CDR1 and CDR2 sequences are MDHEN and SYDVKM. V lost 6 bases to trimming and J lost 8 bases, with 16 bases between them. This CDR3 region has 13 residues. CDR3 in DNA: TGTGCCAGCAGCACCACAGAGGCTTACGGCTACACCTTC. It is translated as CASSTTEAYGYTF.

Comment on this clonotype: Compared with germline, one end of the junction differs, possibly owing to a read error. The gene calls are TRBV27 and TRBJ2-1, with D perhaps TRBD1 (5 bases). This CDR3 region has 15 residues. Germline V lookup: CDR1 MNHEY, CDR2 SMNVEV (reference sequence). The CDR3 nucleotides are TGTGCCCGCAGCCACCTAGGGGCGGCCTACAATGAGCAGTTCTTC. It translates to CARSHLGAAYNEQFF.

This chain connects TRBV6-6 to TRBJ1-2; D may be TRBD1 (6 bases). The CDR3 sequence is 14 residues long. Germline values: CDR1 MNHNY, CDR2 SVGAGI (reference sequence). V was cut by 5 bases and J by 2 bases, with 12 bases left in between. The CDR3 nucleotides are TGTGCCAGCAGTGGGACACCTAGGAACTATGGCTACACCTTC. Protein: CASSGTPRNYGYTF.

The rearrangement uses TRBV19 and TRBJ1-1, with D unclear. Per germline, CDR1 LNHDA and CDR2 SQIVND (reference sequence). This CDR3 spans 13 amino acids. V was pared by 3 bases and J by 2 bases, with 7 bases between. For the CDR3, the DNA is TGTGCCAGTAGTATCCGAGATAACACTGAAGCTTTCTTT. Translation: CASSIRDNTEAFF.

The chain employs TRBV7-9 and TRBJ1-5; the match to TRBD1 covers 7 bases. CDR3 length equals 12 residues. Per germline, CDR1 SEHNR and CDR2 FQNEAQ (reference sequence). The trim removed 6 bases at V and 5 bases at J, leaving 1 base unmatched. This CDR3 is CASSDRDQPQHF. The CDR3 DNA follows: TGTGCCAGCAGTGACAGGGATCAGCCCCAGCATTTT.

This rearrangement joins TRBV13 to TRBJ2-5; D gene ambiguous. Germline V gives CDR1 PRHDT, CDR2 FYEKMQ (reference sequence). V was clipped by 4 bases and J by 1 base, with 16 bases between them. This CDR3 has 16 amino acids. CDR3 region: CASSSSTLPPQETQYF. CDR3 DNA sequence: TGTGCCAGCAGCTCCTCTACCCTCCCTCCCCAAGAGACCCAGTACTTC.

This clonotype has at least ten counts. J is TRBJ2-7 and V is TRBV7-2, with D possibly TRBD2 on 5 matching bases. The V end was cut by 1 base, the J end by 5 bases, with 9 bases between. Germline CDR1 SGHTA, CDR2 FQGNSA. The CDR3 totals 13 residues. Written as DNA, the CDR3 is TGTGCCAGCAGCTTAGTAGCGCGGGACGAGCAGTACGTC. It codes for CASSLVARDEQYV.